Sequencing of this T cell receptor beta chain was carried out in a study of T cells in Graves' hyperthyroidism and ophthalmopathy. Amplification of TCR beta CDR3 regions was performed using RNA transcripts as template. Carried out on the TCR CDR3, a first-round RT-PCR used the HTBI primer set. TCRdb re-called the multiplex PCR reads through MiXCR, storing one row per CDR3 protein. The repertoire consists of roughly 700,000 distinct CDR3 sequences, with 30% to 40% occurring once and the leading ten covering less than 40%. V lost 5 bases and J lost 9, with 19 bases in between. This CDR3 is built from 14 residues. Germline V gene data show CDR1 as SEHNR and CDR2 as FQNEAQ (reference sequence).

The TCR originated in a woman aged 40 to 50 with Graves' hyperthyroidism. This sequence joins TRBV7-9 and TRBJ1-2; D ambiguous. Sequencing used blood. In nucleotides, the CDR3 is TGTGCCAGCAGCGGGAGTAGCGGTGGGGAAAGCTACACCTTC. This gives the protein CASSGSSGGESYTF.